This T cell receptor (beta chain) was retrieved from a study of T-cell memory formation after mild COVID-19 (dated by TCRdb to about 2021). Background for the entire study: Most TCR sequence clusters were specific to one of the two donors. In two donors, T-cell clones that expanded and contracted after mild COVID-19 were followed by sequencing TCRalpha and TCRbeta repertoires longitudinally. Two young, previously healthy adult volunteers, one female and one male, were included in the cohort.

This clonotype appeared a few times. Its antigen is not yet known. No much larger clonotype is one base removed from it; base qualities were not supplied. Relative to germline, V is 5 bases shorter and J is 8 bases shorter, with 18 bases between their ends. Inclusive of the bounding cysteine and phenylalanine, the CDR3 is 14 residues long. Only the CDR3 part of the read is kept: 42 bases, read in frame from the first base. Study-wide conclusions, independent of this receptor: From day 15 to 85, contracting clones showed balanced CD4/CD8 phenotypes, whereas a second wave of clones that expanded from day 15 to 37 leaned towards CD4+. The second-wave clones that peaked on day 37 were not confirmed to be SARS-CoV-2 specific. Only a couple of mild cases were covered in the study, and larger cohorts including severe cases with pre-infection samples were considered necessary. Some responding clones were detected in pre-infection memory, suggesting pre-existing cross-reactive memory T cells joined the SARS-CoV-2 response. Contracting CD4+ clones turned up mainly in the CM and EM memory subsets, whereas EMRA was where CD8+ clones were enriched.

Sequencing was performed on an Illumina NovaSeq 6000. Using 5'RACE with constant-segment primers, TCRalpha and TCRbeta cDNA libraries were constructed, with sample barcodes and unique molecular identifiers added in the process. Trizol reagent was used to extract RNA from every sample. Amplification of the libraries took two PCR steps, and the second step added a second sample barcode plus Illumina TruSeq adapters. Libraries were sequenced on an Illumina NovaSeq with 2 x 150 bp paired-end reads. On the study's bioinformatics: Reads were demultiplexed and collapsed into UMI-guided consensus sequences with migec v1.2.7. With mixcr v2.1.11, UMI consensuses were aligned to TRA and TRB V and J templates and assembled into clonotypes. A clonotype was counted as expanded or contracted only when both edgeR and NoisET called the clonotype significant, with the noise models trained on biological replicates. For edgeR calls, the cutoffs were a false discovery rate-adjusted p below 0.01 and a log2 fold-change threshold of 1. As an exploratory analysis of dynamics, max-normalized trajectories of the 1000 most abundant clonotypes were examined by PCA with hierarchical clustering. Separately sequenced CD4+ and CD8+ repertoires were used to assign a CD4 or CD8 phenotype to each responding clone. TCRdb ran its own pipeline on the public reads, namely fastp trimming at Q25 and MiXCR clone calling, and kept in-frame beta chains. CDR3 protein sequences are deduplicated, and each keeps its most common genes and DNA. TCRdb assigned the V and J calls; the authors' analysis was not used. The table for this sample lists approximately 390,000 distinct CDR3 sequences; roughly 15% of them were counted only once. Of the sample, under 25% falls within the top ten clones.

Ficoll-Paque density gradient centrifugation was used to isolate PBMCs. The rearrangement joined TRBV12-3 or TRBV12-4 to TRBJ1-2; the D region possibly corresponds to TRBD1 (5 bases align). The clonotype comes from a man younger than 35 who had mild COVID-19 (a few samples of this study predate the infection). The sample titles of this study are shuffled in the database, so cell type and time point are left out; the donor was told from shared clones. The sample consisted of PBMCs or a T cell subset sorted from them (not recorded which). The CDR3 region reads CASSHLLGAVGYTF. The nucleotide sequence is given as TGTGCCAGCAGTCATCTACTCGGGGCGGTCGGCTACACCTTC.